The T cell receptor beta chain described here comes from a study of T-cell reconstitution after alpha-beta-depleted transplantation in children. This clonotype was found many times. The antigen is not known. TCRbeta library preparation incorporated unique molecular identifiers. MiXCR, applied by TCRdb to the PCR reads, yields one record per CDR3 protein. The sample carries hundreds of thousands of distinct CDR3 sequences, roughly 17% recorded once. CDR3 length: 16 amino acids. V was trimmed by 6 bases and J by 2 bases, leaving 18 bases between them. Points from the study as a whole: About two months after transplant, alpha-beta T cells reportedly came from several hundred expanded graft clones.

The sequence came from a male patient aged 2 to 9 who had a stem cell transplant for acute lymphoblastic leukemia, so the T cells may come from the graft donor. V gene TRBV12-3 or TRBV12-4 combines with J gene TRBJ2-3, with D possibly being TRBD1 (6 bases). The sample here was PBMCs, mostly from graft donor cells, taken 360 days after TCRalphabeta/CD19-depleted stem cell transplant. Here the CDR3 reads CASRTDKDRLTDTQYF. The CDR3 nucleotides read TGTGCCAGCAGGACCGACAAGGACAGACTCACAGATACGCAGTATTTT.